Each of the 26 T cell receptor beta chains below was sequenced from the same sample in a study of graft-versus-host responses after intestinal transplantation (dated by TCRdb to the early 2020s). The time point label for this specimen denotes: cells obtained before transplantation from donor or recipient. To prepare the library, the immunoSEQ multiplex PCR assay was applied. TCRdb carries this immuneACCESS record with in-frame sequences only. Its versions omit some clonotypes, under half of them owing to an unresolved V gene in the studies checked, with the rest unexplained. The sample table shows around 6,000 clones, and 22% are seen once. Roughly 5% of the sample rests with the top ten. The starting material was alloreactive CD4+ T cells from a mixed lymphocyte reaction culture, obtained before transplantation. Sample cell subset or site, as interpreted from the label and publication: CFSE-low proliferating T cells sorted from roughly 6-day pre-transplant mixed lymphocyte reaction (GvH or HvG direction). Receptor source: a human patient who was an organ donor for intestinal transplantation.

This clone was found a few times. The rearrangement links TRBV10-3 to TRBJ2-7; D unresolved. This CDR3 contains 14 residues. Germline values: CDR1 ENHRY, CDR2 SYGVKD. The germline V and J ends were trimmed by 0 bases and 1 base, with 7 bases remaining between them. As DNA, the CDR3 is TGTGCCATCAGTGAGTCGTTCCAGTCCTACGAGCAGTACTTC. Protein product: CAISESFQSYEQYF.

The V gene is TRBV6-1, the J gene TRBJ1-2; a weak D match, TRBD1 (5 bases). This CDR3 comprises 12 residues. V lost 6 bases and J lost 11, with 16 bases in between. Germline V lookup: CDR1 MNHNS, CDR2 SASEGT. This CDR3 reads CASSHGTLLYTF. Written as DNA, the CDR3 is TGTGCCAGCAGCCACGGGACTCTTCTTTACACCTTC.

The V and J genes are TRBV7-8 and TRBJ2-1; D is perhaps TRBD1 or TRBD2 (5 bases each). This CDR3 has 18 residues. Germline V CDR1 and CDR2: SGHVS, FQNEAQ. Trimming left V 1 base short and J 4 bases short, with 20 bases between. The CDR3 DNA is TGTGCCAGCAGCTTAGGAGGGTTTGGGGCGAGAAAGTACAATGAGCAGTTCTTC. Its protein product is CASSLGGFGARKYNEQFF.

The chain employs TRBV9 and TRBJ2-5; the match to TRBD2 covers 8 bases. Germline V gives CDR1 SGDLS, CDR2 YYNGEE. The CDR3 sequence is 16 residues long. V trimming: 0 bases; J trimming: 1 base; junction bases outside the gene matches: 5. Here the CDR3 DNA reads TGTGCCAGCAGCGTAGCTCCCACTAGCGGCCAAGAGACCCAGTACTTC. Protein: CASSVAPTSGQETQYF.

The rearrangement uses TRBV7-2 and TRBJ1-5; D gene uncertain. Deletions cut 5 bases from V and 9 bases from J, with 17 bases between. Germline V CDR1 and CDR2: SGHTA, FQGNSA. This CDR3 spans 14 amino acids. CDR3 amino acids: CASSPQPVRGPQHF. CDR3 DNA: TGTGCCAGCAGCCCCCAGCCGGTCCGAGGGCCCCAGCATTTT.

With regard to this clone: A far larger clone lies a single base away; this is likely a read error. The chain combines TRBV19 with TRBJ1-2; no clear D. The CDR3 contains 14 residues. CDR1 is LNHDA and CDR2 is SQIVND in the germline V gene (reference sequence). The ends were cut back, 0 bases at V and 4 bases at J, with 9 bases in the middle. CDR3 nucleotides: TGTGCCAGTAGTATAGATGGAGGACCCTATGGCTACACCTTC. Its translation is CASSIDGGPYGYTF.

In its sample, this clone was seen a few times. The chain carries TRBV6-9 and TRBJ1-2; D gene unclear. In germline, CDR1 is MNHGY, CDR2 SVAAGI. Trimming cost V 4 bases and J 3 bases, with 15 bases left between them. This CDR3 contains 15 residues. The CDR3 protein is CASSFLWADDYGYTF. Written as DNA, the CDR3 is TGTGCCAGCAGTTTTCTATGGGCGGACGACTATGGCTACACCTTC.

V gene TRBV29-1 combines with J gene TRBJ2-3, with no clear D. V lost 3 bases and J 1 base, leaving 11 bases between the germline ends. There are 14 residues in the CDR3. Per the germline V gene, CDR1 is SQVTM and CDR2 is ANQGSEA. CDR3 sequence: CSVETTQGTDTQYF. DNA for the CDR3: TGCAGCGTTGAGACCACTCAGGGCACAGATACGCAGTATTTT.

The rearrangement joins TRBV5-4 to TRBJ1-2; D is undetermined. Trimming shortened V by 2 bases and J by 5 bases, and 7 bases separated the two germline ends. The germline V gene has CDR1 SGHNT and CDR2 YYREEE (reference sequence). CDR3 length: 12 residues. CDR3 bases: TGTGCCAGCAGCTTTCCGCAATATGGCTACACCTTC. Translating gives CASSFPQYGYTF.

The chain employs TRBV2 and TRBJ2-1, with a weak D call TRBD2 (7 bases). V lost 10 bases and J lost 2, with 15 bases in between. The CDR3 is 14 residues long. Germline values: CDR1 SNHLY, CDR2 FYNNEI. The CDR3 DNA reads TGTGCCACTCTCTGGGGGGGCCCCTACAATGAGCAGTTCTTC. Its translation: CATLWGGPYNEQFF.

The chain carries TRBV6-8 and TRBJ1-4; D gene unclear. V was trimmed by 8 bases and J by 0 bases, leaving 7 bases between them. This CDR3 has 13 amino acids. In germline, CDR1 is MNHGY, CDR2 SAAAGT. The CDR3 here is CASHSATNEKLFF. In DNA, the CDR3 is TGTGCCAGCCACTCTGCAACTAATGAAAAACTGTTTTTT.

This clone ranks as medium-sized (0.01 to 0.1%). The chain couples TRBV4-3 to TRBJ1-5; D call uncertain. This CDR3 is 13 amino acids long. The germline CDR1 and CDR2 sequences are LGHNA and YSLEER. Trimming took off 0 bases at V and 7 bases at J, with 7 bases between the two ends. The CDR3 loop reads CASSQDLGQPQHF. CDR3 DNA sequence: TGCGCCAGCAGCCAAGATCTGGGACAGCCCCAGCATTTT.

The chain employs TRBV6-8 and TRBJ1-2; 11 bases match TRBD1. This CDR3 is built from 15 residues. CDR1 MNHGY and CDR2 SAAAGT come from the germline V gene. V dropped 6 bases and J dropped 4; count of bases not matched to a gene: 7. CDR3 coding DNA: TGTGCCAGCAGAGCCGGGACAGGGGGTTTCTATGGCTACACCTTC. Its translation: CASRAGTGGFYGYTF.

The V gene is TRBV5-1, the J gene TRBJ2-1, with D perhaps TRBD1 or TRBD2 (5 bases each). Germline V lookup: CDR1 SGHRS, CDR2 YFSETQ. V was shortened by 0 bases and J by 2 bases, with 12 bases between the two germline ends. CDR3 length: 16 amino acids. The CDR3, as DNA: TGCGCCAGCAGCTTGGAGGGACGCCTAGCCTACAATGAGCAGTTCTTC. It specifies CASSLEGRLAYNEQFF.

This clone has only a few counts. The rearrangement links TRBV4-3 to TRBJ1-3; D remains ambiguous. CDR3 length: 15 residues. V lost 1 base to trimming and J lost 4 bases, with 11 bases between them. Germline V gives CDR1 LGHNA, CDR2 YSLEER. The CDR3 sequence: CASSQARLLGNTIYF. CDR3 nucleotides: TGCGCCAGCAGCCAAGCAAGACTTCTCGGAAACACCATATATTTT.

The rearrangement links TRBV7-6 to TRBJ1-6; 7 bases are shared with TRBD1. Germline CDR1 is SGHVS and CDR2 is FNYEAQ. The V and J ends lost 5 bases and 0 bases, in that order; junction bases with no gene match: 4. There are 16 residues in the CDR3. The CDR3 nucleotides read TGTGCCAGCAGCCCGACAGGGTACTCCTATAATTCACCCCTCCACTTT. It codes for CASSPTGYSYNSPLHF.

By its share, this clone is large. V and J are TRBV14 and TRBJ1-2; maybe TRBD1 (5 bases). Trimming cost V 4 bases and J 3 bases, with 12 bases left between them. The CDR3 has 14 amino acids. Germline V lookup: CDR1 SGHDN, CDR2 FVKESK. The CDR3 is CASSLLRGDYGYTF. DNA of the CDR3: TGTGCCAGCAGCCTTCTTCGGGGGGACTATGGCTACACCTTC.

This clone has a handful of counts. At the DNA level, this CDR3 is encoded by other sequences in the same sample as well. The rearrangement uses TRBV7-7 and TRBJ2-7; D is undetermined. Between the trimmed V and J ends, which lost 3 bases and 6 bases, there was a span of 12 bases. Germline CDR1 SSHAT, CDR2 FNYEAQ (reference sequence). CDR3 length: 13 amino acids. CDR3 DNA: TGTGCCAGCAGCTTTATCGGATTCTCCGAGCAGTACTTC. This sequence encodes CASSFIGFSEQYF.

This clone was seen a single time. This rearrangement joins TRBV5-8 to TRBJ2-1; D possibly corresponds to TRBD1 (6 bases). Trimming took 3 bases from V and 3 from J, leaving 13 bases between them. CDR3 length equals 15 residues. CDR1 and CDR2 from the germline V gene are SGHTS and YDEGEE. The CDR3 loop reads CASSSLGASYNEQFF. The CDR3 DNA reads TGTGCCAGCAGCTCCTTGGGGGCGAGCTACAATGAGCAGTTCTTC.

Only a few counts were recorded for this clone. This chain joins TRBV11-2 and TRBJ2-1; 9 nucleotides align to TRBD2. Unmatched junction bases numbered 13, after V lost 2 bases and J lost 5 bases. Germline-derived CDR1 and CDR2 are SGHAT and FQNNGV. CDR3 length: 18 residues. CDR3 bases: TGTGCCAGCAGCTTAAGCTGGTTAGCGGGGGAGGGGGACAATGAGCAGTTCTTC. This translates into CASSLSWLAGEGDNEQFF.

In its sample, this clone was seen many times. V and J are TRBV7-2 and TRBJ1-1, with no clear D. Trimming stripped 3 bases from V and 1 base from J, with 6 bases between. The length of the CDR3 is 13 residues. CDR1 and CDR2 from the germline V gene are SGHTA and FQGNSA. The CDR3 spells CASSFGRNTEAFF. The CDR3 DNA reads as TGTGCCAGCAGCTTTGGTAGGAACACTGAAGCTTTCTTT.

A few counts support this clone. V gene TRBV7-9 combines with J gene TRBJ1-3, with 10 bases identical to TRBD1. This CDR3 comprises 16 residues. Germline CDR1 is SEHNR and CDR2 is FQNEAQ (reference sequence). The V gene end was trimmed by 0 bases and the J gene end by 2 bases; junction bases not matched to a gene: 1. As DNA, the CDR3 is TGTGCCAGCAGCTTAGCTGGACAGGGGGCTGGAAACACCATATATTTT. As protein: CASSLAGQGAGNTIYF.

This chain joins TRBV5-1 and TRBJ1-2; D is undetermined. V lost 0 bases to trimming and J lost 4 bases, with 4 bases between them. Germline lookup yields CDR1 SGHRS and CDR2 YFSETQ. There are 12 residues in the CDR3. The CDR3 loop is CASSLDSYGYTF. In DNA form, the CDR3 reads TGCGCCAGCAGCTTGGACAGCTATGGCTACACCTTC. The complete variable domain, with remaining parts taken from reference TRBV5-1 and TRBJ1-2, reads KAGVTQTPRYLIKTRGQQVTLSCSPISGHRSVSWYQQTPGQGLQFLFEYFSETQRNKGNFPGRFSGRQFSNSRSEMNVSTLELGDSALYLCASSLDSYGYTFGSGTRLTVV.

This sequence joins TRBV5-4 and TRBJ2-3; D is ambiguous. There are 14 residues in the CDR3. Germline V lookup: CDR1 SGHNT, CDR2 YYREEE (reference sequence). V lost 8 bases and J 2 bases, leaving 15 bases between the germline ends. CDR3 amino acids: CASQGRANTDTQYF. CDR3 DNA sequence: TGTGCCAGTCAAGGGCGCGCCAACACAGATACGCAGTATTTT. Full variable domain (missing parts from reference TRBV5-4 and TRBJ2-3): ETGVTQSPTHLIKTRGQQVTLRCSSQSGHNTVSWYQQALGQGPQFIFQYYREEENGRGNFPPRFSGLQFPNYSSELNVNALELDDSALYLCASQGRANTDTQYFGPGTRLTVL.

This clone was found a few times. The CDR3 reads CASSWQGTGPYEQYF. CDR3 DNA sequence: TGTGCCAGCAGCTGGCAGGGGACAGGACCCTACGAGCAGTACTTC. The rearrangement joins TRBV4-2 to TRBJ2-7; 8 bases align to TRBD1. The CDR3 has 15 amino acids. From germline, CDR1 is LGHNA and CDR2 YNFKEQ. Trimming took 5 bases from V and 2 from J; bases not matched to a gene: 8.

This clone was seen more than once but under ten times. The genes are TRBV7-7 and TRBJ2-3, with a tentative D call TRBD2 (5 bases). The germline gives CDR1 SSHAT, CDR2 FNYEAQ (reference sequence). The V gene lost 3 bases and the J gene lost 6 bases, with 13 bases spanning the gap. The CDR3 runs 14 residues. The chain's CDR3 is CASSFLDRGDTQYF. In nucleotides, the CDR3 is TGTGCCAGCAGCTTCTTGGACCGAGGGGATACGCAGTATTTT.